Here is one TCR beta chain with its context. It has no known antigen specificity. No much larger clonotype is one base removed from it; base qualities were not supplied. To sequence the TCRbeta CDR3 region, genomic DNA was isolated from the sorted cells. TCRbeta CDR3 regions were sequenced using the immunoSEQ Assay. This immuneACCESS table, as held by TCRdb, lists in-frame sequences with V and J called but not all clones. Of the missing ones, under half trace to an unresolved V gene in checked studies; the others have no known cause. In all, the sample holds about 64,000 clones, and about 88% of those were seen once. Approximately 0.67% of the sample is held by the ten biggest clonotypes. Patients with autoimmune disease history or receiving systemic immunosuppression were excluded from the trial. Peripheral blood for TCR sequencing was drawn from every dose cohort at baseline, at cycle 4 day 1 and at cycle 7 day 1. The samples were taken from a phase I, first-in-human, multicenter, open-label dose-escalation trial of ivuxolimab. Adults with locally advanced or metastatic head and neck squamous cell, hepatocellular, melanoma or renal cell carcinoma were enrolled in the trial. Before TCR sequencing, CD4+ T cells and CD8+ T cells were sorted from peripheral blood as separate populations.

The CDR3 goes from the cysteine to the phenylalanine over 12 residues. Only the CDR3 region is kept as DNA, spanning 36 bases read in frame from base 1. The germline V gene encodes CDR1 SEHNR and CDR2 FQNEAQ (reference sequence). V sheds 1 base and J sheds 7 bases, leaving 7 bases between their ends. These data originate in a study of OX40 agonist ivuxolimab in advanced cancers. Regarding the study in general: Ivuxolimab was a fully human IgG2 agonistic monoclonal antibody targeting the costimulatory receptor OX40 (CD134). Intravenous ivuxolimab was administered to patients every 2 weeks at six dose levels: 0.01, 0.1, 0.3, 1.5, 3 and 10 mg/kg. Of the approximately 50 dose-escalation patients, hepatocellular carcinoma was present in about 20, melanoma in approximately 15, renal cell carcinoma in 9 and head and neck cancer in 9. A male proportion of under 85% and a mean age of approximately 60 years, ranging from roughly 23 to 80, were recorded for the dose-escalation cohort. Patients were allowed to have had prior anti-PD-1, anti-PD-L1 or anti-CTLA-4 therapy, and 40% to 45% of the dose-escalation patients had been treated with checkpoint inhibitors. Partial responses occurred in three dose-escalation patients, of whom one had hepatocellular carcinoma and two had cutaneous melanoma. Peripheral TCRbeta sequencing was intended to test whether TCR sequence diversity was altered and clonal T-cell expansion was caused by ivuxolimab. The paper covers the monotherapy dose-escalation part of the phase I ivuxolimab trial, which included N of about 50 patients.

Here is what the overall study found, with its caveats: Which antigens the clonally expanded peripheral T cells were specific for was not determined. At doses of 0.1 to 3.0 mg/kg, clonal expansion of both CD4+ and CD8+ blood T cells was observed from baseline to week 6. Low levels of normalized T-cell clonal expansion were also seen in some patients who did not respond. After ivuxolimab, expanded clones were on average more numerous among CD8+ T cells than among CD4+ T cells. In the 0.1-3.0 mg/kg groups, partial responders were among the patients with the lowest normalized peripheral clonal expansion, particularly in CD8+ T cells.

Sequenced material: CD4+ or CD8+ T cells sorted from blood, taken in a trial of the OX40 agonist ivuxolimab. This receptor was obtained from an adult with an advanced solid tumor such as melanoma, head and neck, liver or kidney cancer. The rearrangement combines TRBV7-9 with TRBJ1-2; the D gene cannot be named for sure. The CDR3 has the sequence CASSLVSSGYTF. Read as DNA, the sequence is TGTGCCAGCAGCTTAGTCTCTAGTGGCTACACCTTC.